These T cell receptor beta chains were read from a single sample in a study of OX40 agonist ivuxolimab in advanced cancers. TCRdb's copy holds only in-frame clones and misses some; the assay was immunoSEQ multiplex PCR. The data contain tens of thousands of clones, around 83% of them singletons. The sequencing here drew on CD4+ or CD8+ T cells sorted from blood, taken in a trial of the OX40 agonist ivuxolimab. These receptors came from an adult with an advanced solid tumor such as melanoma, head and neck, liver or kidney cancer. CDR3s include the opening cysteine and the closing phenylalanine or tryptophan.

v_gene	j_gene	len	CDR3aa
TRBV30	TRBJ2-5	14	CAWSVSAGGAGLYF
TRBV7-9	TRBJ1-2	16	CASSHPRGQGAGGYTF
TRBV29-1	TRBJ1-1	11	CSVPQGAEAFF
TRBV18	TRBJ1-2	15	CASSPEDSINYGYTF
TRBV6-1	TRBJ2-7	16	CASSEGWTGGPYEQYF
TRBV21-1	TRBJ2-5	14	CASSKGQFQETQYF
TRBV5-4	TRBJ2-2	16	CASSSRTGVNTGELFF
TRBV5-1	TRBJ1-6	17	CASSLARGSGVISPLHF
TRBV7-9	TRBJ1-1	13	CASSLQKNTEAFF
TRBV10-2	TRBJ1-4	13	CASSETQGQKLFF
TRBV6-6	TRBJ2-5	14	CASTPGGLGETQYF
TRBV6-1	TRBJ2-3	11	CAGSHADTQYF
TRBV5-1	TRBJ1-1	16	CASSLHRGLENTEAFF
TRBV14	TRBJ2-3	16	CASSQVPGQGADTQYF
TRBV9	TRBJ1-6	14	CASSGQGAGSPLHF
TRBV5-3	TRBJ2-3	14	CARSPRGSTDTQYF
TRBV7-2	TRBJ2-5	14	CASTPAMAVETQYF
TRBV6-1	TRBJ1-1	14	CASSELGASTEAFF
TRBV6-5	TRBJ2-7	15	CASSSQTGGLGEQYF
TRBV11-3	TRBJ2-5	16	CASSFRGGKLGETQYF
TRBV4-2	TRBJ1-5	13	CASSRQADQPQHF
TRBV19	TRBJ2-3	12	CASSFLPDTQYF
TRBV14	TRBJ2-3	13	CASSQDRLDTQYF
TRBV28	TRBJ1-5	18	CASSHPRQGALSNQPQHF
TRBV2	TRBJ2-5	15	CASSEFATGGETQYF
TRBV4-1	TRBJ1-5	16	CASSQVDMGLPGPQHF
TRBV4-2	TRBJ1-5	15	CASSLGGTGSQPQHF
TRBV15	TRBJ1-1	13	CATSRGGHTEAFF
TRBV19	TRBJ2-7	16	CASSTRLAGAQDEQYF
TRBV13	TRBJ2-5	15	CASSRWEGYQETQYF
TRBV5-1	TRBJ2-3	16	CASSLLAGGQGDTQYF
TRBV18	TRBJ1-5	15	CASSPLGTSNQPQHF
TRBV2	TRBJ2-7	10	CASRDRGLHF
TRBV5-8	TRBJ2-7	15	CASSLEGLAGNEQYF
TRBV2	TRBJ2-5	13	CASKISGQETQYF
TRBV9	TRBJ1-1	15	CASSAGQAMNTEAFF
TRBV2	TRBJ2-1	13	CASSTGDYNEQFF
TRBV19	TRBJ1-1	15	CASSTNTGKYTEAFF
TRBV18	TRBJ1-1	13	CASSLGLNTEAFF
TRBV7-7	TRBJ2-3	14	CASSKTGGTDTQYF
TRBV27	TRBJ1-2	12	CATKTGTGGYTF
TRBV27	TRBJ1-5	14	CASMDRSSNQPQHF
TRBV2	TRBJ2-3	16	CASSFQSRSSTDTQYF
TRBV4-1	TRBJ1-2	16	CASSPFRTGGAEGYTF
TRBV5-4	TRBJ2-5	13	CASSPGREATQYF
TRBV6-6	TRBJ2-7	14	CATSEAGQGNEQYF
TRBV19	TRBJ1-4	14	CASSIRRTNEKLFF
TRBV29-1	TRBJ2-4	16	CSVLTFTGLAKNIQYF
TRBV11-2	TRBJ2-7	15	CASSALRDRSYEQYF
TRBV5-6	TRBJ2-3	11	CASSSGTSQYF
TRBV29-1	TRBJ2-7	12	CSVGDTTYEQYF
TRBV7-9	.	14	CASSLARGHYEQYF
TRBV6-5	TRBJ1-1	10	CASRNTEAFF